The entry below describes one T cell receptor (beta chain). This specimen comes from a study of blood T cell repertoires in COVID-19. The table came from immunoSEQ multiplex PCR; TCRdb's copy has only in-frame clones and leaves some out. This sample yields over 200,000 clones, of which about 85% are seen a single time; over 4% belongs to the top ten. The V gene end was trimmed by 6 bases and the J gene end by 6 bases; junction bases not matched to a gene: 9. The CDR3 spans 15 residues. Germline assignment: CDR1 PRHDT and CDR2 FYEKMQ (reference sequence). What was sequenced was peripheral blood. The genes are TRBV13 and TRBJ2-3; TRBD1 matches 10 bases. This clonotype was sampled from a man aged 55 to 70 who had recovered from COVID-19. CDR3 sequence (DNA): TGTGCCAGCAGGACAGGGGGCGTAGTATCTGATACGCAGTATTTT. Translation: CASRTGGVVSDTQYF. The entire variable domain, with the rest obtained from reference TRBV13 and TRBJ2-3, is as follows: AAGVIQSPRHLIKEKRETATLKCYPIPRHDTVYWYQQGPGQDPQFLISFYEKMQSDKGSIPDRFSAQQFSDYHSELNMSSLELGDSALYFCASRTGGVVSDTQYFGPGTRLTVL.